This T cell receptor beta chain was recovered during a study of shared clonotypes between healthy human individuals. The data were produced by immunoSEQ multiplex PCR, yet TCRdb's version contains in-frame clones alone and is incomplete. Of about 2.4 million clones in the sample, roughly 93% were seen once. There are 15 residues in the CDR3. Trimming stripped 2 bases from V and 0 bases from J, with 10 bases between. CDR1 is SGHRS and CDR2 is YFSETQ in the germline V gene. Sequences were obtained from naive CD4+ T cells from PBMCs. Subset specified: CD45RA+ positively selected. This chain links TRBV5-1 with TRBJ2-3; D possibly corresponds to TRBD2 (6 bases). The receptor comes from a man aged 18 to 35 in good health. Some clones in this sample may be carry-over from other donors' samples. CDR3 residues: CASSLWRESTDTQYF. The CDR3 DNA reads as TGCGCCAGCAGCTTATGGCGGGAAAGCACAGATACGCAGTATTTT.